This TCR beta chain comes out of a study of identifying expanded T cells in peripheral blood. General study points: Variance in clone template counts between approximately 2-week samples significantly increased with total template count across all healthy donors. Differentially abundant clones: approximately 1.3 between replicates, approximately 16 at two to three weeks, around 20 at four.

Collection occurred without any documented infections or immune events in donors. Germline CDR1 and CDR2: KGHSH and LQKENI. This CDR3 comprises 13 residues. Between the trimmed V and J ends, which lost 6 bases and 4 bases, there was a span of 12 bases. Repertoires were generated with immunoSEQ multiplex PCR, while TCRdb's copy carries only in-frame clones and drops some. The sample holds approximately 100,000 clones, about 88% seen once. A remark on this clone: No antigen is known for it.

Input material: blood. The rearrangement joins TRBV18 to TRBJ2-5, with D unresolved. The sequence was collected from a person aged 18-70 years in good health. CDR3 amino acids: CASSPTLRETQYF. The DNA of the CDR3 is TGTGCCAGCTCTCCGACCTTAAGAGAGACCCAGTACTTC.